This T cell receptor (beta chain) was recorded in a study of T-cell reconstitution after alpha-beta-depleted transplantation in children. Whole-study findings and limits: Newly produced T cells mostly accounted for T-cell counts and diversity one year post-transplant.

Unique molecular identifiers featured in how the TCRbeta library was prepared. MiXCR, run by TCRdb on the PCR reads, gives a single entry per CDR3 protein. Of about 70,000 distinct CDR3 sequences listed, about a tenth are singletons. Concerning this clonotype: Its antigen is undetermined.

Source: PBMCs, taken before TCRalphabeta/CD19-depleted stem cell transplant. The TCR originated in a boy between 10 and 17 years old with acute myeloid leukemia, due to receive a stem cell transplant.

CDR3 coding DNA: TGTGCCACCAGCAGGGTTAGCGGGGGAAATGAGCAGTTCTTC. Amino acids: CATSRVSGGNEQFF. This chain uses TRBV15 with TRBJ2-1; 9 bases line up with TRBD2. Germline CDR1 LNHNV, CDR2 YYDKDF (reference sequence). The CDR3 consists of 14 residues. Trimming cost V 3 bases and J 7 bases; bases outside gene matches: 4.